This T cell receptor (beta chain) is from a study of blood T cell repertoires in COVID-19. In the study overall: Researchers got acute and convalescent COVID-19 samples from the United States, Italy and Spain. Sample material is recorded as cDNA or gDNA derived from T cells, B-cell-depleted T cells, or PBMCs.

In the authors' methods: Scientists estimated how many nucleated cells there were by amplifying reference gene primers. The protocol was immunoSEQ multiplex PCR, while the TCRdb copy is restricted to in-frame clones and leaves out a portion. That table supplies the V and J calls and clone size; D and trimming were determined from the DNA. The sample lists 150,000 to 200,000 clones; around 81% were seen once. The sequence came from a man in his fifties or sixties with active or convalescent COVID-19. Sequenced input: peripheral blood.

In DNA form, the CDR3 reads TGTGCCACCAGGACAGCCGCAAACACTGAAGCTTTCTTT. This translates into CATRTAANTEAFF. The chain carries TRBV6-5 and TRBJ1-1; maybe TRBD1 (6 bases). The length of the CDR3 is 13 residues. The germline V gene encodes CDR1 MNHEY and CDR2 SVGAGI. V gave up 10 bases and J gave up 2 bases, with 14 bases separating them.